Listed below are T cell receptor beta chains from one sample, sequenced in a study of tumor-infiltrating lymphocytes in primary liver carcinoma. TCRdb passed the multiplex PCR reads through MiXCR, listing each CDR3 protein once. The profile covers fewer than 150,000 distinct CDR3 sequences, with 60% to 70% appearing a single time and about a tenth taken by the ten largest. Material for sequencing was liver tumor tissue from sampling region 1. The receptor source for this set is a woman aged 60-75 years with primary liver carcinoma and hepatitis B virus infection. The CDR3 runs from the conserved cysteine through the conserved F or W. D genes are given only for firm matches. For some rows the clone size is stated as once, few or many, or as a class when expanded; others skip it.

.,TRBJ2-7,.,TRBV11-2,CANSLTGNEQYF,TGTGCCAACAGCTTAACAGGGAACGAGCAGTACTTC
.,TRBJ2-3,.,TRBV11-2,CTSSLDQGYTDTQYF,TGTACCAGCAGCTTAGATCAGGGCTACACAGATACTCAGTATTTT
.,TRBJ2-2,.,TRBV10-3,CVIRNRPGELFF,TGTGTCATCAGAAATCGACCAGGGGAGCTGTTTTTT
many,TRBJ1-3,.,TRBV5-1,CASSFDGNTIYF,TGCGCCAGCAGCTTTGATGGAAACACCATATATTTT
.,TRBJ1-1,TRBD1,TRBV11-2,CASNSGGGTGKTEAFF,TGTGCCAGCAACTCAGGGGGGGGCACGGGAAAAACTGAAGCTTTCTTT
few,TRBJ1-2,TRBD1,TRBV10-3,CAISGEGARYGYTF,TGTGCCATCAGTGGTGAGGGGGCGCGATATGGCTACACCTTC
many,TRBJ1-2,.,TRBV6-2/TRBV6-3,CASSNYGYTF,TGTGCCAGCAGTAACTATGGCTACACCTTC
.,TRBJ1-2,.,TRBV5-1,CASISGDRGYTF,TGCGCCAGCATTTCGGGGGACCGTGGCTACACCTTC
few,TRBJ1-5,.,TRBV12-3/TRBV12-4,CVSSVGGQQPQHF,TGTGTCAGCAGCGTTGGAGGGCAGCAGCCCCAGCATTTT
.,TRBJ2-1,.,TRBV7-3,CASSFTGTAPNGQFF,TGTGCCAGCAGCTTCACTGGGACGGCGCCGAATGGGCAGTTCTTC
.,TRBJ2-1,TRBD1,TRBV4-1,CTSRQEGTGVIDEQFF,TGCACCAGCAGACAAGAGGGGACAGGGGTTATCGATGAGCAGTTCTTC
many,TRBJ2-1,TRBD2,TRBV12-3/TRBV12-4,CASSTLAGGGNEQFF,TGTGCCAGCAGCACACTAGCGGGGGGGGGCAATGAGCAGTTCTTC
many,TRBJ1-1,.,TRBV5-5,CASSLPTRNTEAFF,TGTGCCAGCAGCCTCCCGACAAGAAACACTGAAGCTTTCTTT
.,TRBJ1-1,.,TRBV12-5,CASGLWQGGTREDFF,TGTGCTAGTGGTTTATGGCAGGGAGGGACCCGTGAAGATTTCTTT
many,TRBJ2-1,TRBD2,TRBV11-2,CASSPGLAGYSYNEQFF,TGTGCCAGCAGCCCGGGACTAGCGGGATACTCCTACAATGAGCAGTTCTTC
few,TRBJ2-1,TRBD1,TRBV5-1,CASSLARTGAYNEQFF,TGCGCCAGCAGCTTGGCACGGACAGGGGCCTACAATGAGCAGTTCTTC
many,TRBJ1-3,TRBD1,TRBV5-4,CASSPDRVVGNTIYF,TGTGCCAGCAGCCCGGACAGGGTGGTTGGAAACACCATATATTTT
.,TRBJ2-7,TRBD2,TRBV25-1,CATMTSGTYEQYF,TGTGCCACCATGACTAGCGGGACCTACGAGCAGTACTTC
many,TRBJ1-1,.,TRBV4-2,CASSTPDSPEAFF,TGTGCCAGCAGCACCCCGGACAGTCCTGAGGCTTTCTTT
.,TRBJ2-3,TRBD2,TRBV7-8,CASSPRLAGGADTQYF,TGTGCCAGCAGCCCCCGACTAGCGGGAGGGGCAGATACGCAGTATTTT
.,TRBJ2-3,.,TRBV19,CASRGDTDTQYF,TGTGCCAGTAGAGGGGATACAGATACGCAGTATTTT
.,TRBJ1-1,.,TRBV28,CASSQWISGWNTEAFF,TGTGCCAGCAGCCAATGGATAAGTGGGTGGAACACTGAAGCTTTCTTT
.,TRBJ2-5,.,TRBV2,CAGRADPSGETQYF,TGTGCCGGCAGGGCCGACCCATCTGGGGAGACCCAGTACTTC
.,TRBJ2-7,.,TRBV28,CASSLEGIRYEQYF,TGTGCCAGCAGTTTAGAAGGAATACGCTACGAGCAGTACTTC
.,TRBJ2-2,.,TRBV2,CASRDTNTGELFF,TGTGCCAGCAGGGACACTAACACCGGGGAGCTGTTTTTT
.,TRBJ2-1,.,TRBV12-3/TRBV12-4,CASSQATTIVVRQQFF,TGTGCCAGCAGTCAAGCCACGACTATTGTGGTTCGCCAGCAGTTCTTC
.,TRBJ2-2,.,TRBV11-2,CASSLDSTRELFF,TGCGCCAGCAGCTTAGATAGCACTAGGGAGCTGTTTTTT
.,TRBJ2-6,TRBD1,TRBV30,CAWDRGLSGANVLTF,TGTGCCTGGGACAGGGGGCTGTCTGGGGCCAACGTCCTGACTTTC
.,TRBJ2-7,.,TRBV11-2,CASGHRGSPYEQYF,TGTGCCAGCGGCCACCGGGGCAGCCCATACGAGCAGTACTTC
.,TRBJ2-5,TRBD2,TRBV7-7,CASSSGTSGGTQYF,TGTGCTAGCAGCTCTGGGACTAGCGGGGGGACCCAATACTTC
many,TRBJ2-7,TRBD2,TRBV12-3/TRBV12-4,CASRPRGGTSGRANYEQYF,TGTGCCAGCAGACCCCGGGGGGGGACTAGCGGGAGGGCCAATTACGAGCAGTACTTC
many,TRBJ2-6,TRBD1,TRBV12-3/TRBV12-4,CASSPGQTSSGANVLTF,TGTGCCAGCAGTCCGGGACAGACAAGCTCTGGGGCCAACGTCCTGACTTTC
.,TRBJ2-1,TRBD2,TRBV5-4,CASSPPRSGRVNEQFF,TGTGCCAGCAGCCCCCCTCGGAGCGGGAGGGTCAACGAGCAGTTCTTC
many,TRBJ2-3,.,TRBV4-1,CASSHRGGDADTQYF,TGCGCCAGCAGCCACCGTGGCGGGGACGCAGATACGCAGTATTTT
.,TRBJ2-2,.,TRBV12-3/TRBV12-4,CVSSLMGQGTGELLF,TGTGTCAGCAGTTTAATGGGGCAGGGCACCGGGGAGCTGCTTTTT
.,TRBJ2-2,TRBD1,TRBV11-2,CASSTGGQGTASTGELFF,TGTGCCAGCAGCACTGGGGGACAGGGGACCGCAAGCACCGGGGAGCTGTTTTTT
many,TRBJ2-1,TRBD2,TRBV28,CASRGGLAGVGEQFF,TGTGCCAGCAGGGGAGGTCTAGCGGGAGTCGGAGAGCAGTTCTTC
.,TRBJ2-7,.,TRBV20-1,CSVRNGDISYEQYF,TGCAGTGTTAGAAACGGGGATATATCCTACGAGCAGTACTTC
.,TRBJ2-3,TRBD2,TRBV11-2,CASRSTSGRASDMQYF,TGTGCCAGCAGGTCCACTAGCGGGAGGGCGTCAGATATGCAGTATTTT
.,TRBJ1-2,.,TRBV28,CASRAGGARKYGYTF,TGTGCCAGCAGAGCCGGGGGTGCTCGAAAGTATGGCTACACCTTC
.,TRBJ2-1,TRBD2,TRBV11-2,CASSLGGLEYNEQFF,TGTGCCAGCAGCTTAGGTGGACTAGAGTACAATGAGCAGTTCTTC
.,TRBJ2-3,TRBD2,TRBV10-3,CATRRVSGVLTGTQYF,TGTGCCACCAGGCGGGTTAGCGGGGTTTTAACAGGTACGCAGTATTTT
.,TRBJ2-3,.,TRBV11-2,CASSLQRNTDMQYF,TGTGCCAGCAGTTTACAGCGGAACACAGATATGCAGTATTTT
many,TRBJ2-3,TRBD1,TRBV29-1,CSAMTGVSGTDTQYF,TGCAGCGCTATGACAGGGGTCAGCGGCACAGATACGCAGTATTTT
medium-sized,TRBJ2-3,TRBD1,TRBV29-1,CSVLPGQGTDTQYF,TGCAGCGTCCTACCGGGACAGGGCACAGATACGCAGTATTTT
.,TRBJ1-1,TRBD1,TRBV5-5,CASSRRTGDDTEAFF,TGTGCCAGCAGCCGGCGGACAGGGGACGACACTGAAGCTTTCTTT
.,TRBJ2-1,.,TRBV11-2,CAGSAGLAGDYMADEQFF,TGTGCCGGCAGCGCGGGGCTCGCAGGGGATTATATGGCCGATGAGCAGTTCTTC
.,TRBJ2-7,TRBD1,TRBV11-2,CASSPGQGDYGKQYF,TGTGCCAGCAGCCCCGGACAGGGGGATTATGGTAAGCAGTACTTC
medium-sized,TRBJ2-1,TRBD1,TRBV11-1,CASRQGQGNYNEQFF,TGTGCCAGCAGGCAGGGACAGGGAAACTACAATGAGCAGTTCTTC
.,TRBJ2-3,TRBD2,TRBV5-4,CASSLSGRDGTDTQYF,TGTGCCAGCAGCCTGAGCGGGAGGGATGGAACAGATACGCAGTATTTT
once,TRBJ2-3,TRBD1,TRBV28,CASKSGTGDTYTQYF,TGTGCCAGCAAATCCGGGACAGGTGACACATATACGCAGTATTTT
many,TRBJ1-5,.,TRBV13,CASSLHNQPQHF,TGTGCCAGCAGCCTTCACAATCAGCCCCAGCATTTT
few,TRBJ2-1,TRBD1,TRBV11-2,CASSLDRDDGQFF,TGTGCCAGCAGTTTGGACAGGGACGATGGGCAATTCTTC
many,TRBJ1-4,.,TRBV6-6,CASRLGGGGEKLFF,TGTGCCAGCCGCCTGGGGGGGGGAGGTGAAAAACTGTTTTTT